These 16 T cell receptor beta chains came from one sample sequenced in a study of cytomegalovirus exposure and HLA in healthy donors. Some clones are missing from TCRdb's copy, which holds only in-frame ones; the method was immunoSEQ multiplex PCR. Altogether a few hundred thousand clones are present, roughly 87% being singletons, with the ten largest covering around 0.96%. The sample comprised PBMCs. These receptors were collected from a man under 40 in good health and CMV-seronegative.

Only one count was recorded for this clone. This chain connects TRBV21-1 to TRBJ2-2; the table's D call TRBD1 went unverified against the DNA. TRBV21-1 is flagged as a pseudogene. CDR3 length equals 15 residues. The CDR3 region is CASSRRQGAHGELFF. The CDR3 nucleotides are TGTGCCAGCAGCCGACGACAGGGAGCTCACGGGGAGCTGTTTTTT.

V usage is TRBV5-1 and J usage is TRBJ2-2, with D tentatively TRBD1 (5 bases). The V end was cut by 1 base, the J end by 6 bases, with 16 bases between. The CDR3 sequence is 16 residues long. Germline V gene lookup returns CDR1 SGHRS and CDR2 YFSETQ. CDR3 residues: CASSLSGRERSGELFF. The CDR3 DNA reads as TGCGCCAGCAGCTTGTCGGGCAGGGAAAGATCCGGGGAGCTGTTTTTT.

With regard to this clone: The same CDR3 arises from other DNA sequences in this sample as well. The V call is TRBV7-9, the J call TRBJ1-1, with 7 bases that match TRBD1. Germline V gene data show CDR1 as SEHNR and CDR2 as FQNEAQ (reference sequence). After removal of 5 bases from V and 1 base from J, the junction contained 7 bases not matched to a gene. This CDR3 region has 15 residues. In DNA form, the CDR3 reads TGTGCCAGCAGCCCGCGGACAGGCCCGAACACTGAAGCTTTCTTT. Protein: CASSPRTGPNTEAFF.

The chain recombines TRBV4-3 with TRBJ1-1; D may be TRBD1 (6 bases). Trimming removed 0 bases at V and 2 bases at J, with 10 bases between. This CDR3 is built from 15 residues. Germline-derived CDR1 and CDR2 are LGHNA and YSLEER. The CDR3 region is CASSQEGTSNTEAFF. The CDR3 nucleotides are TGCGCCAGCAGCCAAGAGGGGACAAGTAACACTGAAGCTTTCTTT.

V is TRBV19 and J is TRBJ2-7; the D gene is possibly TRBD1 (6 bases). V lost 2 bases to trimming and J lost 2 bases, with 10 bases between them. This CDR3 is 14 amino acids long. Germline loops: CDR1 LNHDA, CDR2 SQIVND (reference sequence). The CDR3 loop is CASSITGPTYEQYF. As DNA, the CDR3 is TGTGCCAGTAGTATAACAGGGCCGACCTACGAGCAGTACTTC.

This chain joins TRBV6-6 and TRBJ1-6, with D tentatively TRBD1 (6 bases). The V end was cut by 4 bases, the J end by 9 bases, with 16 bases between. CDR1 is MNHNY, CDR2 SVGAGI, per germline (reference sequence). The CDR3 has 15 residues. The CDR3 region has the DNA TGTGCCAGCAGTTCCTCCTCAGGGGAGGGTTCACCCCTCCACTTT. Translated, it gives CASSSSSGEGSPLHF.

This clone was observed once. The rearrangement uses TRBV27 and TRBJ1-1; 7 bases are shared with TRBD1. CDR3 length: 14 residues. The ends lost 5 bases at V and 1 base at J; junction bases unmatched: 4. Germline V lookup: CDR1 MNHEY, CDR2 SMNVEV (reference sequence). DNA for the CDR3: TGTGCCAGCAGTCCCGGGACAGCGAACACTGAAGCTTTCTTT. Its protein is CASSPGTANTEAFF.

V is TRBV27 and J is TRBJ1-2; 10 bases map to TRBD1. This CDR3 has 18 amino acids. Germline loops: CDR1 MNHEY, CDR2 SMNVEV (reference sequence). V shed 5 bases and J 4 bases; nucleotides not matched to a gene: 16. The CDR3 loop reads CASSPMPRTRDRGYGYTF. For the CDR3, the DNA is TGTGCCAGCAGTCCCATGCCCAGGACACGGGACAGGGGCTATGGCTACACCTTC.

The chain links TRBV7-9 to TRBJ2-3; D call uncertain. The CDR3 runs to 12 residues. Germline CDR1 and CDR2: SEHNR and FQNEAQ (reference sequence). Trimming left V 3 bases short and J 8 bases short, with 9 bases between. As DNA, the CDR3 is TGTGCCAGCAGCTTGGAGCGCCCTACGCAGTATTTT. Encoded protein: CASSLERPTQYF.

The chain links TRBV5-1 to TRBJ2-1; tentative D call: TRBD2 (5 bases). The germline gives CDR1 SGHRS, CDR2 YFSETQ. The CDR3 totals 16 residues. Trimming took 0 bases from V and 0 from J, leaving 10 bases between them. The CDR3 spells CASSLDPGSSYNEQFF. The CDR3 nucleotides read TGCGCCAGCAGCTTGGATCCGGGAAGCTCCTACAATGAGCAGTTCTTC.

The CDR3, as DNA: TGCGCCAGCAGCTCAGGACTAGCGGGGGGCGAGACCCAGTACTTC. Amino acids: CASSSGLAGGETQYF. The chain links TRBV5-1 to TRBJ2-5, with TRBD2 matching over 14 bases. V lost 3 bases and J lost 5; bases outside the gene matches: 3. Germline V gene lookup returns CDR1 SGHRS and CDR2 YFSETQ. The CDR3 loop spans 15 amino acids.

This clone was observed a few times. This chain uses TRBV5-4 with TRBJ1-2; the D gene is possibly TRBD1 (6 bases). From germline, CDR1 is SGHNT and CDR2 YYREEE (reference sequence). Trimming removed 4 bases from V and 9 bases from J, with 16 bases in between. This CDR3 region has 13 residues. CDR3 nucleotides: TGTGCCAGCAGCCCGGGGGGCTCCGAAAGCTACACCTTC. Its translation: CASSPGGSESYTF.

The chain employs TRBV4-1 and TRBJ1-4; weak D call: TRBD1 (6 bases). V was clipped by 0 bases and J by 10 bases, with 21 bases between them. The germline V gene has CDR1 MGHRA and CDR2 YSYEKL. This CDR3 has 17 amino acids. CDR3 amino acids: CASSQDQLGGPIVKLFF. In nucleotides, the CDR3 is TGCGCCAGCAGCCAAGATCAACTTGGGGGCCCTATAGTAAAACTGTTTTTT.

This chain connects TRBV6-6 to TRBJ1-6; the D is unclear. The germline V and J ends were trimmed by 0 bases and 7 bases, with 10 bases remaining between them. Germline V gene lookup returns CDR1 MNHNY and CDR2 SVGAGI (reference sequence). The CDR3 contains 15 residues. CDR3 bases: TGTGCCAGCAGTTACTCGTCCGGGGTGAATTCACCCCTCCACTTT. This codes for CASSYSSGVNSPLHF.

The chain recombines TRBV7-6 with TRBJ2-5; tentatively, D is TRBD2 (7 bases). The CDR3 sequence is 16 residues long. V dropped 5 bases and J dropped 5 bases, with 21 bases sitting between them. The V gene's germline CDR1 is SGHVS and CDR2 FNYEAQ. The CDR3 sequence: CASSPPLVRGAETQYF. The CDR3 nucleotides are TGTGCCAGCAGCCCACCCCTAGTACGGGGGGCTGAGACCCAGTACTTC.

The chain joins TRBV7-9 to TRBJ2-5, with D perhaps matching TRBD2 (7 bases). CDR3 size: 16 residues. Trimming cost V 1 base and J 1 base, with 13 bases left between them. Per germline, CDR1 SEHNR and CDR2 FQNEAQ (reference sequence). As DNA, the CDR3 is TGTGCCAGCAGCTTAGTTGGTGGGGGGGCCCAAGAGACCCAGTACTTC. Its protein product is CASSLVGGGAQETQYF.